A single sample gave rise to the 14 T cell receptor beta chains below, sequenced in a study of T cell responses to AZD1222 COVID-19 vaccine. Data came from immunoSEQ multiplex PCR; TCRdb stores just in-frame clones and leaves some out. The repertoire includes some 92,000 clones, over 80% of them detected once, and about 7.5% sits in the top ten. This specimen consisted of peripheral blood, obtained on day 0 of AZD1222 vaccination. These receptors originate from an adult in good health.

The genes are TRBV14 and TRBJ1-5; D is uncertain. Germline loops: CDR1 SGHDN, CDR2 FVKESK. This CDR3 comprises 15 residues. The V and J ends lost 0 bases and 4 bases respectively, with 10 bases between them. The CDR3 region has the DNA TGTGCCAGCAGCCAAGATTGCTGGGCAAATCAGCCCCAGCATTTT. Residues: CASSQDCWANQPQHF.

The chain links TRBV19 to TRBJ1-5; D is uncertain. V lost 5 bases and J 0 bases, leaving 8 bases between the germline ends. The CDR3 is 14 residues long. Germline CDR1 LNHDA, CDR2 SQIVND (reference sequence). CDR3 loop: CASSRQYSNQPQHF. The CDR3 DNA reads TGTGCCAGTAGTCGGCAGTATAGCAATCAGCCCCAGCATTTT.

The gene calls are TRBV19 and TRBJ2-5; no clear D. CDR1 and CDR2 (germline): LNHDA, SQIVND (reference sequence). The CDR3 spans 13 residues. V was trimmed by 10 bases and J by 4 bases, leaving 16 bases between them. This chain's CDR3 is CATSRVSGETQYF. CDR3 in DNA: TGTGCCACCAGTAGGGTATCGGGAGAGACCCAGTACTTC. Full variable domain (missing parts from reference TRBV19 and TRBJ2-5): DGGITQSPKYLFRKEGQNVTLSCEQNLNHDAMYWYRQDPGQGLRLIYYSQIVNDFQKGDIAEGYSVSREKKESFPLTVTSAQKNPTAFYLCATSRVSGETQYFGPGTRLLVL.

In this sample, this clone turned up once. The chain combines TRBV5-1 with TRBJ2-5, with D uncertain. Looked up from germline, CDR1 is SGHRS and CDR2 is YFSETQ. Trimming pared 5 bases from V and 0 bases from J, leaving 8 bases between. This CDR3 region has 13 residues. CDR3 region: CASRGGDQETQYF. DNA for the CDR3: TGCGCCAGCAGGGGTGGGGACCAAGAGACCCAGTACTTC. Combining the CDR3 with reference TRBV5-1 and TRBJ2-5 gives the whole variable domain KAGVTQTPRYLIKTRGQQVTLSCSPISGHRSVSWYQQTPGQGLQFLFEYFSETQRNKGNFPGRFSGRQFSNSRSEMNVSTLELGDSALYLCASRGGDQETQYFGPGTRLLVL.

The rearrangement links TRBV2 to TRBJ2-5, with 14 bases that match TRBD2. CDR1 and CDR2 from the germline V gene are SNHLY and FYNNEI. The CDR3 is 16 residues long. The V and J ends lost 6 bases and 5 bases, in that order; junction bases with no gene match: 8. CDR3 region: CASRETSGRAGETQYF. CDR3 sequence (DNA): TGTGCCAGCAGGGAGACTAGCGGGAGGGCCGGGGAGACCCAGTACTTC.

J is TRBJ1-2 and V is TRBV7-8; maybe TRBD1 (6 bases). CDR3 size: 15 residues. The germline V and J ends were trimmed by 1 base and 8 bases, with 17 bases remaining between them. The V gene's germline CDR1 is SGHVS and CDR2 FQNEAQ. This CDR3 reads CASSLDRDILRGYTF. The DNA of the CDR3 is TGTGCCAGCAGCTTAGACCGGGACATCCTAAGGGGCTACACCTTC.

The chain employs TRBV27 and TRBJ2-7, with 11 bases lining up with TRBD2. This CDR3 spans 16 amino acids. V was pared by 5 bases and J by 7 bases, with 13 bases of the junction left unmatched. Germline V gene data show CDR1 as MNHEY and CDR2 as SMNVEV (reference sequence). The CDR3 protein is CASSPSTSGSKQEQYF. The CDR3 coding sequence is TGTGCCAGCAGTCCAAGTACTAGCGGGAGTAAACAGGAGCAGTACTTC.

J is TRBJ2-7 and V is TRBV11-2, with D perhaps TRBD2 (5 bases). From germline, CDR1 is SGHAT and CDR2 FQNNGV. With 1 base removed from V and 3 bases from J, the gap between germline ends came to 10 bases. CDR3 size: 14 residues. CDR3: CASSLGNGDYEQYF. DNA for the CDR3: TGTGCCAGCAGCTTAGGTAACGGGGACTACGAGCAGTACTTC.

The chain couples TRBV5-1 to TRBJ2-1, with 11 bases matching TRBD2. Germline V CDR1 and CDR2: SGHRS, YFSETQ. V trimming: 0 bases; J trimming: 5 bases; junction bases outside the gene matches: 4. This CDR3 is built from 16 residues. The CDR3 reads CASSLGGTSGNNEQFF. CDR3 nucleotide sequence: TGCGCCAGCAGCTTGGGGGGGACTAGCGGAAACAATGAGCAGTTCTTC. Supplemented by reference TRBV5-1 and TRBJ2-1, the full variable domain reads KAGVTQTPRYLIKTRGQQVTLSCSPISGHRSVSWYQQTPGQGLQFLFEYFSETQRNKGNFPGRFSGRQFSNSRSEMNVSTLELGDSALYLCASSLGGTSGNNEQFFGPGTRLTVL.

The CDR3 bases are TGTGCCAGCAGTGACGGACAGGGGGCAGATACGCAGTATTTT. Amino acids: CASSDGQGADTQYF. The chain employs TRBV6-4 and TRBJ2-3, with 10 bases lining up with TRBD1. Germline V gene lookup returns CDR1 MRHNA and CDR2 SNTAGT. J gave up 4 bases and V 2 bases, and 0 bases lay outside the gene matches. CDR3 length: 14 residues.

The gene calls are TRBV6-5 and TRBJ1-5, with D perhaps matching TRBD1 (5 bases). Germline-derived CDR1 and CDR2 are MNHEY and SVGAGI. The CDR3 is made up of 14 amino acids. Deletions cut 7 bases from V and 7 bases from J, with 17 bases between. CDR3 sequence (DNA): TGTGCCAGCACGTTCGGTGGGGCGGGGCAGCCCCAGCATTTT. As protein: CASTFGGAGQPQHF.

CDR3: CASSPGTGRGNQPQHF. The CDR3 nucleotides read TGCGCCAGCAGCCCTGGGACAGGGCGGGGCAATCAGCCCCAGCATTTT. J is TRBJ1-5 and V is TRBV4-3, with 9 bases aligning to TRBD1. V was clipped by 4 bases and J by 2 bases; unmatched bases: 6. CDR3 length: 16 residues. In germline, CDR1 is LGHNA, CDR2 YSLEER.

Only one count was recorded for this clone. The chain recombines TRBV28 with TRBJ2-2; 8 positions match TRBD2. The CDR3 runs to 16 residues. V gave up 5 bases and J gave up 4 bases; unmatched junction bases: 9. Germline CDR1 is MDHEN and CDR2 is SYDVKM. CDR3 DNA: TGTGCCAGCAGTCTCATACGTCTAGCGGGCACCGGGGAGCTGTTTTTT. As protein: CASSLIRLAGTGELFF.

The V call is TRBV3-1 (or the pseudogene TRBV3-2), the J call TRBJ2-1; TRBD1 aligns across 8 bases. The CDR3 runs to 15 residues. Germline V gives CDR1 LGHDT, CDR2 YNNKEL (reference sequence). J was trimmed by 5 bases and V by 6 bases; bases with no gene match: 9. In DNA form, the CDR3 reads TGTGCCAGCAGTTTCCCGCAGGGGGCGGACAATGAGCAGTTCTTC. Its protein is CASSFPQGADNEQFF.